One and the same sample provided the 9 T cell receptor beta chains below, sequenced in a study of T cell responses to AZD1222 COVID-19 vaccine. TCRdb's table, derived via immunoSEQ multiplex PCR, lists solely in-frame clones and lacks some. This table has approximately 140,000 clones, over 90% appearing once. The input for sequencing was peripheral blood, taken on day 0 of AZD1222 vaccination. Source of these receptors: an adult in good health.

In DNA form, the CDR3 reads TGTGCCAGCAGACTCGTACCGACTAGCACAGATACGCAGTATTTT. The encoded protein is CASRLVPTSTDTQYF. This chain joins TRBV7-9 and TRBJ2-3; unclear D gene. Germline CDR1 and CDR2: SEHNR and FQNEAQ (reference sequence). The CDR3 is 15 residues long. Trimming shortened V by 6 bases and J by 0 bases, and 13 bases separated the two germline ends.

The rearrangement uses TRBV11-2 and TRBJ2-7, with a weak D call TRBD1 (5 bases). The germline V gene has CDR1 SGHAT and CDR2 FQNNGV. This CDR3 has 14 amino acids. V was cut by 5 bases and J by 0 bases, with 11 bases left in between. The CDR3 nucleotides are TGTGCCAGCAGCCTCAGGGTAAACTCCTACGAGCAGTACTTC. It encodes CASSLRVNSYEQYF.

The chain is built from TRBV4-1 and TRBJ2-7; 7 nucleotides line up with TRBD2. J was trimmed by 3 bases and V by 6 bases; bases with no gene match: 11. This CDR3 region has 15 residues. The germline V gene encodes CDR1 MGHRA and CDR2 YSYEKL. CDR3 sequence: CASSSVAGDLYEQYF. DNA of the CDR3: TGCGCCAGCAGTTCAGTGGCGGGGGACCTCTACGAGCAGTACTTC.

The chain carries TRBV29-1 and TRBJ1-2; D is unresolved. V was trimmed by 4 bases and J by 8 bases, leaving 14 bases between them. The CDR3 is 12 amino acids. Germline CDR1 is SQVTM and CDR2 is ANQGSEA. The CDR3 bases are TGCAGCGTTGGGGCGATGTCGGAAGGCTACACCTTC. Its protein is CSVGAMSEGYTF.

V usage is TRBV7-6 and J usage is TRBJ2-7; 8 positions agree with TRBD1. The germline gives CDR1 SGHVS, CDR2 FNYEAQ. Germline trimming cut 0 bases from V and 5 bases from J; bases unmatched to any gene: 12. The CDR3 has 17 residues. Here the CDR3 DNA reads TGTGCCAGCAGCTTAGCGCTCGGGACCGGACAGGGTCACGAGCAGTACTTC. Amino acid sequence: CASSLALGTGQGHEQYF. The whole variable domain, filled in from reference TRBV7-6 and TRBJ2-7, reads GAGVSQSPRYKVTKRGQDVALRCDPISGHVSLYWYRQALGQGPEFLTYFNYEAQQDKSGLPNDRFSAERPEGSISTLTIQRTEQRDSAMYRCASSLALGTGQGHEQYFGPGTRLTVT.

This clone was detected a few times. The CDR3 nucleotides are TGCAGCGTTGGAGGCCAAGGCGGGCAGCCCCAGCATTTT. The encoded protein is CSVGGQGGQPQHF. The genes are TRBV29-1 and TRBJ1-5; D remains ambiguous. The CDR3 runs to 13 residues. The ends were cut back, 4 bases at V and 7 bases at J, with 14 bases in the middle. Germline values: CDR1 SQVTM, CDR2 ANQGSEA. Full variable domain (rest looked up from reference TRBV29-1 and TRBJ1-5): SAVISQKPSRDICQRGTSLTIQCQVDSQVTMMFWYRQQPGQSLTLIATANQGSEATYESGFVIDKFPISRPNLTFSTLTVSNMSPEDSSIYLCSVGGQGGQPQHFGDGTRLSIL.

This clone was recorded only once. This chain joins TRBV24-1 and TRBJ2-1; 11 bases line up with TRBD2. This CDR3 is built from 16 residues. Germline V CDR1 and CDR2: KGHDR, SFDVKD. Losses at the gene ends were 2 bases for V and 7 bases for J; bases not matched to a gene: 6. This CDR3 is CATSDSSGGPRNEQFF. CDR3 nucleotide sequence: TGTGCCACCAGTGATTCTAGCGGGGGGCCGAGGAATGAGCAGTTCTTC.

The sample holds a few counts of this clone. The CDR3 region has the DNA TGTGCCAGCAGCCCAGGGGGGGGCTTCTCCTACGAGCAGTACTTC. This codes for CASSPGGGFSYEQYF. The chain recombines TRBV28 with TRBJ2-7; D tentatively reads TRBD1 or TRBD2 (7 bases each). Germline-derived CDR1 and CDR2 are MDHEN and SYDVKM. There are 15 residues in the CDR3. V was shortened by 6 bases and J by 0 bases, with 15 bases between the two germline ends.

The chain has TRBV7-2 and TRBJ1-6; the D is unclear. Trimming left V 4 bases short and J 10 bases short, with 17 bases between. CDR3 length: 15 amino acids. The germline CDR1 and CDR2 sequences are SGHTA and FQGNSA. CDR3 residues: CASSSIPDGRSPLHF. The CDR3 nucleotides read TGTGCCAGCAGCTCTATTCCGGACGGGAGGTCACCCCTCCACTTT. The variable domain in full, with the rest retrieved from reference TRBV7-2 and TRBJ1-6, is GAGVSQSPSNKVTEKGKDVELRCDPISGHTALYWYRQSLGQGLEFLIYFQGNSAPDKSGLPSDRFSAERTGGSVSTLTIQRTQQEDSAVYLCASSSIPDGRSPLHFGNGTRLTVT.